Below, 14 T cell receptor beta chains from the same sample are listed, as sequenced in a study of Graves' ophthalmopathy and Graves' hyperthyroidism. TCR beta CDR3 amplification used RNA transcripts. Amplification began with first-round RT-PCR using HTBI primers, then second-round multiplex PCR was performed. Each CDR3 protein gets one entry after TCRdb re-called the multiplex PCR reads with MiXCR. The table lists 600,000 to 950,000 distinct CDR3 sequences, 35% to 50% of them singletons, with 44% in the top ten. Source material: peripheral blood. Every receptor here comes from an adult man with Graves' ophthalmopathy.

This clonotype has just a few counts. DNA of the CDR3: TGCAGCGCGATGGGGGGGGCCGGTAATGAAAAACTGTTTTTT. It translates to CSAMGGAGNEKLFF. V is TRBV29-1 and J is TRBJ1-4, with D tentatively TRBD1 (6 bases). CDR1 and CDR2 (germline): SQVTM, ANQGSEA. V lost 7 bases, J lost 4 bases, and 16 bases lay in between. The CDR3 length is 14 residues.

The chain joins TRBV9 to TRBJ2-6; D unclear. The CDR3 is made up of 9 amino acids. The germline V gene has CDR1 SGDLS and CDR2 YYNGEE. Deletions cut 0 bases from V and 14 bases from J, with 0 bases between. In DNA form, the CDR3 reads TGTGCCAGCAGCGTAGTCCTGACTTTC. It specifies CASSVVLTF.

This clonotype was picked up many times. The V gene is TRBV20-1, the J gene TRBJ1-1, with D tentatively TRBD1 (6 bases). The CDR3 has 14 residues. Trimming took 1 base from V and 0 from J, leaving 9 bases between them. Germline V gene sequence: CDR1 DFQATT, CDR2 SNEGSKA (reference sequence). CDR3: CSARGDIMNTEAFF. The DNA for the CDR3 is TGCAGTGCTAGAGGGGACATTATGAACACTGAAGCTTTCTTT.

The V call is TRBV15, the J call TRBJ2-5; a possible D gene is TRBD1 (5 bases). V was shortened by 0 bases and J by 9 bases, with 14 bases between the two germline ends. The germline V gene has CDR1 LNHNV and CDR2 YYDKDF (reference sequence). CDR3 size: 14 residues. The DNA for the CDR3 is TGTGCCACCAGCAGAGACGGACACAATCAGCCCCAGTACTTC. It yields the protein CATSRDGHNQPQYF.

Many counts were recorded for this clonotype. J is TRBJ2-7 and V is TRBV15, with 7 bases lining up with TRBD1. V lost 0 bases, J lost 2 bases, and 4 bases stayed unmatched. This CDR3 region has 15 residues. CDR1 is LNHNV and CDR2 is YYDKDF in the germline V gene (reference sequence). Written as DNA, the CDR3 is TGTGCCACCAGCAGAGATAGGGGGCAGGCCTACGAGCAGTACTTC. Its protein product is CATSRDRGQAYEQYF.

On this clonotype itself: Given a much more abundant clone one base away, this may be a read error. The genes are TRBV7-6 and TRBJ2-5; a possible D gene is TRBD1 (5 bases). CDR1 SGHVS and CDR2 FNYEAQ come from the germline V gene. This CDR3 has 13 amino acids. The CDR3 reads CAGSDTGEETQYF. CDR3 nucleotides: TGTGCCGGCAGCGACACAGGAGAAGAGACCCAGTACTTC.

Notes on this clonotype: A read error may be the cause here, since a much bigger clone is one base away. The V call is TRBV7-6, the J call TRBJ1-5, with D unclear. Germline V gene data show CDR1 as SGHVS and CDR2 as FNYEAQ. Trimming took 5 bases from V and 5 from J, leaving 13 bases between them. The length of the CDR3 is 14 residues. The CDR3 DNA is TGTGCCAGCAGCCTGAAGGGTTACGATCAGCCCCAGCATTTT. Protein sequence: CASSLKGYDQPQHF.

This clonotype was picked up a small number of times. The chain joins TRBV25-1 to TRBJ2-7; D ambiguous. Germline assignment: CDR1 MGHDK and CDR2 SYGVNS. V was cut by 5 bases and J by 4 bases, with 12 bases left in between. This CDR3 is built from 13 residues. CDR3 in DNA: TGTGCCAGCAGTTACTCGGACGGGTACGAGCAGTACTTC. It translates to CASSYSDGYEQYF.

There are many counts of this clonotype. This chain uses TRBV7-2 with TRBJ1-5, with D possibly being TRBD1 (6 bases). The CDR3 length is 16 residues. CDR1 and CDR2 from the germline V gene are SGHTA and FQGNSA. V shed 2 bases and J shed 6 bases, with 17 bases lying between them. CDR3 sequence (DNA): TGTGCCAGCAGCTTAATGTCGGGCAGGGGCAGTCAGCCCCAGCATTTT. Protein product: CASSLMSGRGSQPQHF.

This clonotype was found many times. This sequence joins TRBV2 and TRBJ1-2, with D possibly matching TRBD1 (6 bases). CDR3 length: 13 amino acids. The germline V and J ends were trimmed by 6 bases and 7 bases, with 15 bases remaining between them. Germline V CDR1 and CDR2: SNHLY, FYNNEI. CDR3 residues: CASSRQETGGYTF. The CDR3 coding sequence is TGTGCCAGCAGCCGACAGGAAACGGGTGGCTACACCTTC.

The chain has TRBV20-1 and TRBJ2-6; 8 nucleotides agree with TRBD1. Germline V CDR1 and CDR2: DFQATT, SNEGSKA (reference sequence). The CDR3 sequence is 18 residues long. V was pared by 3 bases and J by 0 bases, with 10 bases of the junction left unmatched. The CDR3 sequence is CSARAQGGLSSGANVLTF. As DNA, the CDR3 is TGCAGTGCTAGGGCACAGGGGGGTTTGAGCTCTGGGGCCAACGTCCTGACTTTC.

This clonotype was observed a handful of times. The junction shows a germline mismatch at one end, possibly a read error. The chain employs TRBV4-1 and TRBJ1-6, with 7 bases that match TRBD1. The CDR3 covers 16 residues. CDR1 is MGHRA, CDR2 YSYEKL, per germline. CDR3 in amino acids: CASSQEGRQGGSPLHF. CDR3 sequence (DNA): TGTGCCAGCAGCCAAGAGGGACGACAGGGAGGATCACCCCTCCACTTT.

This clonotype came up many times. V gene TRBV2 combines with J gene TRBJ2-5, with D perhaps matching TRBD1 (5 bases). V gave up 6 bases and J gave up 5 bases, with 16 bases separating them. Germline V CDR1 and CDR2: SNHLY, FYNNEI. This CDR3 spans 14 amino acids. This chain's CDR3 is CASRLQALGETQYF. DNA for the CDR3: TGTGCCAGCAGGCTACAGGCCCTTGGGGAGACCCAGTACTTC.

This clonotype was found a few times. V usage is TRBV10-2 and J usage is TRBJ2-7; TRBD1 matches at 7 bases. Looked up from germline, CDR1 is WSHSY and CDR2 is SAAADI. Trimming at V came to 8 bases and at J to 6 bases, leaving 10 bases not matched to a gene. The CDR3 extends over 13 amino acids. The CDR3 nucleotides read TGCGCCAGCGGCGCGAGCTCAGGGGGCGAGCAGTACTTC. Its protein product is CASGASSGGEQYF.